The 25 T cell receptor beta chains presented below share a single source sample, sequenced in a study of blood T cells in healthy people across ages. The second PCR ran about 6 to 11 cycles with a sample-barcoded 5' primer and J-beta primers. One entry per CDR3 protein, called by TCRdb with MiXCR from the 5' RACE reads. The profile shows roughly 1,100,000 distinct CDR3 sequences, almost 25% of them singletons. This same sample was also taken into another study, of T cells of mothers and their children.

The specimen was blood. All receptors derive from a girl aged 2 to 10 in good health.

This clonotype appeared a few times. The V and J genes are TRBV10-3 and TRBJ1-4, with TRBD1 matching over 7 bases. The germline V gene has CDR1 ENHRY and CDR2 SYGVKD. The CDR3 spans 14 residues. V lost 6 bases, J lost 4 bases, and 5 bases stayed unmatched. As DNA, the CDR3 is TGTGCCATCAGGGGGACAGCCGATAATGAAAAACTGTTTTTT. This sequence encodes CAIRGTADNEKLFF.

This clonotype showed up just a few times. This chain uses TRBV5-5 with TRBJ2-6; TRBD1 agrees at 7 bases. The CDR3 has 18 amino acids. Germline V gives CDR1 SGHKS, CDR2 YYEKEE (reference sequence). Trimming took 5 bases from V and 1 from J; bases not matched to a gene: 12. This CDR3 reads CASRFSGQIRSGANVLTF. CDR3 nucleotide sequence: TGTGCCAGCAGATTTTCGGGACAGATCCGATCTGGGGCCAACGTCCTGACTTTC.

J is TRBJ2-1 and V is TRBV20-1, with unresolved D. Deletions cut 0 bases from V and 2 bases from J, with 8 bases between. This CDR3 contains 14 residues. From germline, CDR1 is DFQATT and CDR2 SNEGSKA (reference sequence). CDR3 loop: CSARDPITYNEQFF. Written as DNA, the CDR3 is TGCAGTGCTAGAGACCCTATAACCTACAATGAGCAGTTCTTC.

The J gene is TRBJ2-2, the V gene TRBV6-5; no clear D gene. V was trimmed by 4 bases and J by 6 bases, leaving 12 bases between them. The germline V gene has CDR1 MNHEY and CDR2 SVGAGI. The CDR3 runs 14 residues. CDR3 nucleotide sequence: TGTGCCAGCAGTTGCTCGACCGGCCCCGGGGAGCTGTTTTTT. It codes for CASSCSTGPGELFF.

The chain uses TRBV14 and TRBJ2-7, with a weak D call TRBD2 (7 bases). Germline V gene lookup returns CDR1 SGHDN and CDR2 FVKESK. V was cut by 4 bases and J by 9 bases, with 22 bases left in between. The CDR3 length is 15 residues. In DNA form, the CDR3 reads TGTGCCAGCAGCCCCCGTGGGGGGGGCACTAACGGGCAGTACTTC. This translates into CASSPRGGGTNGQYF. The variable domain in full, completed from reference TRBV14 and TRBJ2-7, reads EAGVTQFPSHSVIEKGQTVTLRCDPISGHDNLYWYRRVMGKEIKFLLHFVKESKQDESGMPNNRFLAERTGGTYSTLKVQPAELEDSGVYFCASSPRGGGTNGQYFGPGTRLTVT.

The chain joins TRBV12-3 or TRBV12-4 to TRBJ1-4, with TRBD1 as a possible D gene (6 bases). Deletions cut 3 bases from V and 5 bases from J, with 13 bases between. The CDR3 length is 15 residues. The CDR3 region has the DNA TGTGCCAGCAGTTTCCGATCAGGGGACAATGAAAAACTGTTTTTT. Residues: CASSFRSGDNEKLFF.

The sample holds a few counts of this clonotype. V is TRBV10-3 and J is TRBJ2-7; 8 positions agree with TRBD1. V shed 8 bases, J shed 10 bases, and the junction held 7 bases outside the gene matches. The germline V gene encodes CDR1 ENHRY and CDR2 SYGVKD. The CDR3 contains 11 residues. This CDR3 reads CAIGVGTGQYF. The CDR3 DNA reads as TGTGCCATCGGCGTCGGGACAGGACAGTACTTC.

The table lists this clonotype with a few counts. The chain combines TRBV14 with TRBJ2-2; 10 bases map to TRBD2. J was trimmed by 4 bases and V by 4 bases; bases with no gene match: 3. From germline, CDR1 is SGHDN and CDR2 FVKESK. The CDR3 is 15 residues long. In DNA form, the CDR3 reads TGTGCCAGCAGCCCCGTAGCGGGGGGCACCGGGGAGCTGTTTTTT. Its translation is CASSPVAGGTGELFF.

The V and J genes are TRBV29-1 and TRBJ2-2; 7 positions agree with TRBD1. The length of the CDR3 is 13 residues. CDR1 is SQVTM, CDR2 ANQGSEA, per germline. The J segment lost 6 bases and the V segment lost 6 bases, leaving 7 bases of the junction unmatched. The CDR3 DNA reads as TGCAGCGTGACAGGGCCCCCGGCCGGGGAGCTGTTTTTT. Its protein is CSVTGPPAGELFF.

This clonotype was recorded a few times. CDR3 amino acids: CSAASAGGGNTIYF. The CDR3 nucleotides read TGCAGTGCCGCTTCGGCAGGGGGTGGGAACACCATATATTTT. J is TRBJ1-3 and V is TRBV20-1; 7 nucleotides match TRBD1. Germline V gene data show CDR1 as DFQATT and CDR2 as SNEGSKA (reference sequence). The CDR3 sequence is 14 residues long. The V gene end was trimmed by 6 bases and the J gene end by 7 bases; junction bases not matched to a gene: 12.

The chain carries TRBV29-1 and TRBJ2-7; D gene uncertain. Germline V CDR1 and CDR2: SQVTM, ANQGSEA. The CDR3 is made up of 14 amino acids. V lost 3 bases and J lost 2, with 14 bases in between. The CDR3, as DNA: TGCAGCGTTGAGTTGGCAGGCGGTGCCTACGAGCAGTACTTC. As protein: CSVELAGGAYEQYF.

This chain uses TRBV20-1 with TRBJ2-5; 12 bases align to TRBD2. The V segment lost 5 bases and the J segment 5 bases; nucleotides outside the gene matches: 12. The CDR3 runs 16 residues. CDR1 and CDR2 (germline): DFQATT, SNEGSKA (reference sequence). This CDR3 is CSASHTSGGPQETQYF. The CDR3 nucleotides are TGCAGTGCTTCTCATACTAGCGGGGGGCCCCAGGAGACCCAGTACTTC.

In this sample, this clonotype turned up a few times. V is TRBV20-1 and J is TRBJ2-1; no reliable D call. V was clipped by 5 bases and J by 7 bases, with 15 bases between them. Germline lookup yields CDR1 DFQATT and CDR2 SNEGSKA (reference sequence). The CDR3 spans 13 residues. CDR3 nucleotides: TGCAGTGCTCATCAAGCGACGGAGAATGAGCAGTTCTTC. Its translation: CSAHQATENEQFF.

To note about this clonotype: The conserved final phenylalanine or tryptophan is absent from the CDR3, which likely points to a read error. It is unclear where the CDR3 begins or ends on the DNA, so no DNA is shown, and the CDR3 is as TCRdb lists it. V and J are TRBV2 and TRBJ2-1; no check of the table's D call, TRBD1, against the DNA was made. The CDR3 is 11 amino acids in total, end residues counted. In germline, CDR1 is SNHLY, CDR2 FYNNEI. Here the CDR3 reads CATGSRDPERY.

This clonotype has just a few counts. The J gene is TRBJ2-7, the V gene TRBV7-9; D tentatively fits TRBD1 or TRBD2 (5 bases each). V lost 5 bases and J lost 2, with 22 bases in between. CDR3 length: 17 amino acids. Germline V gene sequence: CDR1 SEHNR, CDR2 FQNEAQ (reference sequence). The CDR3, as DNA: TGTGCCAGCAGCCCCACTAGGGGCTCCCAAACCACCTACGAGCAGTACTTC. Translating gives CASSPTRGSQTTYEQYF.

This sequence joins TRBV20-1 and TRBJ1-1; no clear D. The CDR3 is made up of 14 amino acids. Trimming shortened V by 0 bases and J by 2 bases, and 10 bases separated the two germline ends. Germline CDR1 is DFQATT and CDR2 is SNEGSKA (reference sequence). DNA of the CDR3: TGCAGTGCTAGAGACCCAACAGTAAACACTGAAGCTTTCTTT. Translated, it gives CSARDPTVNTEAFF.

This chain's CDR3 is CASSLSYRASYEQYF. The CDR3 DNA is TGTGCCAGCAGTTTGTCTTACAGGGCTTCCTACGAGCAGTACTTC. The chain combines TRBV12-3 or TRBV12-4 with TRBJ2-7, with D perhaps matching TRBD1 (6 bases). There are 15 residues in the CDR3. V lost 3 bases and J 1 base, leaving 13 bases between the germline ends.

The chain recombines TRBV7-9 with TRBJ2-2; D possibly matches TRBD1 or TRBD2 (5 bases each). V was trimmed by 3 bases and J by 6 bases, leaving 17 bases between them. CDR1 and CDR2 (germline): SEHNR, FQNEAQ (reference sequence). The CDR3 spans 16 residues. The CDR3 reads CASSLLRPGTPGELFF. The CDR3 nucleotides read TGTGCCAGCAGCTTGCTCAGACCCGGGACCCCCGGGGAGCTGTTTTTT.

J is TRBJ2-1 and V is TRBV12-3 or TRBV12-4; 9 bases are shared with TRBD2. With 5 bases clipped from V and 8 bases from J, the junction kept 13 bases outside the gene matches. The CDR3 has 16 residues. The CDR3 DNA sequence: TGTGCCAGCAGTGACTCCGGGCGGGGGGGCCAGGATGAGCAGTTCTTC. As protein: CASSDSGRGGQDEQFF.

This clonotype has only a few counts. The chain couples TRBV20-1 to TRBJ2-7; D is uncertain. The V and J ends lost 3 bases and 3 bases respectively, with 12 bases between them. In germline, CDR1 is DFQATT, CDR2 SNEGSKA (reference sequence). This CDR3 has 13 amino acids. As DNA, the CDR3 is TGCAGTGCTAGGGGGTCTGCGGTCTACGAGCAGTACTTC. Protein product: CSARGSAVYEQYF.

This chain connects TRBV7-6 to TRBJ2-1, with no clear D. CDR1 is SGHVS and CDR2 is FNYEAQ in the germline V gene. This CDR3 has 15 residues. V was pared by 1 base and J by 6 bases, with 13 bases between. CDR3 in DNA: TGTGCCAGCAGCTTAGGACACGGTTTTAGCAATGAGCAGTTCTTC. It translates to CASSLGHGFSNEQFF.

The chain employs TRBV12-3 or TRBV12-4 and TRBJ1-2; 7 nucleotides agree with TRBD1. Trimming cost V 3 bases and J 8 bases; bases outside gene matches: 6. CDR3 size: 13 residues. CDR3 in DNA: TGTGCCAGCAGTTTTACGACAGGGCAGGGCTACACCTTC. It yields the protein CASSFTTGQGYTF.

The V gene is TRBV20-1, the J gene TRBJ2-3; TRBD1 is a possible D gene (5 bases). Between the trimmed V and J ends, which lost 6 bases and 7 bases, there was a span of 8 bases. Germline V gene lookup returns CDR1 DFQATT and CDR2 SNEGSKA (reference sequence). This CDR3 comprises 10 residues. The CDR3 DNA reads as TGCAGTGCCATGGACAATACGCAGTATTTT. Translation gives CSAMDNTQYF.

This clonotype has at least ten counts. In DNA form, the CDR3 reads TGTGCCAGCAGTCCGACCGACAGGGACTACGAGCAGTACTTC. Protein sequence: CASSPTDRDYEQYF. The chain employs TRBV27 and TRBJ2-5, with TRBD1 matching over 7 bases. Matching the DNA end better, TRBJ2-7 makes the J call doubtful. This CDR3 has 14 residues. The germline CDR1 and CDR2 sequences are MNHEY and SMNVEV (reference sequence).

This clonotype was recorded a few times. The chain uses TRBV14 and TRBJ2-7; no definite D call. The CDR3 runs to 12 residues. Germline values: CDR1 SGHDN, CDR2 FVKESK. Trimming took 3 bases from V and 6 from J, leaving 9 bases between them. CDR3 DNA sequence: TGTGCCAGCAGCCATGGGATCGGCGAGCAGTACTTC. It translates to CASSHGIGEQYF.